Each of the 16 T cell receptor beta chains below was sequenced from the same sample in a study of T cells in Graves' hyperthyroidism and ophthalmopathy. Researchers amplified the TCR beta CDR3 regions from RNA transcripts. Researchers ran a first-round RT-PCR on the TCR CDR3 using the HTBI primer set. TCRdb fed the multiplex PCR reads into MiXCR, producing one record per CDR3 protein. The top ten clones hold approximately 7.8% of a sample with about 290,000 distinct CDR3 sequences, roughly 14% of them seen once. The specimen was blood. The receptors shown here come from a woman aged 25-40 years with Graves' hyperthyroidism that later progressed to Graves' ophthalmopathy.

This clonotype has more than one count but fewer than ten. This chain uses TRBV19 with TRBJ1-2; unclear D gene. Germline V gene sequence: CDR1 LNHDA, CDR2 SQIVND (reference sequence). The germline V and J ends were trimmed by 1 base and 4 bases, with 1 base remaining between them. The CDR3 runs to 11 residues. The CDR3: CASSIGYGYTF. CDR3 coding DNA: TGTGCCAGTAGTATAGGCTATGGCTACACCTTC.

Ten or more counts support this clonotype. The V call is TRBV20-1, the J call TRBJ2-5; the match to TRBD2 covers 9 bases. From germline, CDR1 is DFQATT and CDR2 SNEGSKA (reference sequence). The CDR3 runs to 16 residues. V shed 3 bases, J shed 4 bases, and the junction held 12 bases outside the gene matches. The CDR3 here is CSASDNSGSLGETQYF. The CDR3 DNA is TGCAGTGCTAGTGATAATAGCGGGAGTCTTGGAGAGACCCAGTACTTC.

This clonotype has at least ten counts. The chain uses TRBV11-2 and TRBJ2-1, with 8 bases fitting TRBD2. This CDR3 is 15 amino acids long. CDR1 SGHAT and CDR2 FQNNGV come from the germline V gene. The V and J ends lost 0 bases and 3 bases, in that order; junction bases with no gene match: 1. DNA for the CDR3: TGTGCCAGCAGCTTAGAAACTAGCGGCTACAATGAGCAGTTCTTC. Translation: CASSLETSGYNEQFF.

This clonotype has ten or more counts. This sequence joins TRBV27 and TRBJ2-7; D uncertain. The CDR3 sequence is 13 residues long. Germline V gene data show CDR1 as MNHEY and CDR2 as SMNVEV (reference sequence). With 6 bases removed from V and 6 bases from J, the gap between germline ends came to 15 bases. The CDR3 loop reads CASSPILATEQYF. The CDR3 DNA sequence: TGTGCCAGCAGCCCCATATTGGCGACCGAGCAGTACTTC.

This clonotype has ten or more counts. The chain recombines TRBV6-1 with TRBJ2-1; TRBD2 matches at 8 bases. This CDR3 comprises 16 residues. Losses at the gene ends were 7 bases for V and 3 bases for J; bases not matched to a gene: 11. Germline-derived CDR1 and CDR2 are MNHNS and SASEGT. CDR3 DNA: TGTGCCAGCACTCGACCCCGCACTAGCGGCTACAATGAGCAGTTCTTC. This sequence encodes CASTRPRTSGYNEQFF.

CDR3 sequence reads: CASSEGLATDNEQFF. The CDR3 DNA reads TGTGCCAGCAGTGAGGGACTAGCGACCGACAATGAGCAGTTCTTC. The chain employs TRBV28 and TRBJ2-1; 10 bases agree with TRBD2. Trimming cost V 5 bases and J 5 bases; bases outside gene matches: 6. The germline CDR1 and CDR2 sequences are MDHEN and SYDVKM. The length of the CDR3 is 15 residues.

This clonotype was counted at least ten times. V usage is TRBV6-5 and J usage is TRBJ2-2; 8 bases map to TRBD2. The J segment lost 6 bases and the V segment lost 2 bases, leaving 2 bases of the junction unmatched. Germline V gene sequence: CDR1 MNHEY, CDR2 SVGAGI. CDR3 size: 14 residues. The CDR3 region is CASSYGTRPGELFF. The CDR3 DNA reads as TGTGCCAGCAGTTACGGGACTAGGCCCGGGGAGCTGTTTTTT.

This clonotype occurred many times. The V call is TRBV7-2, the J call TRBJ2-2; the match to TRBD2 covers 9 bases. V trimming: 6 bases; J trimming: 8 bases; junction bases outside the gene matches: 13. This CDR3 has 16 amino acids. CDR1 SGHTA and CDR2 FQGNSA come from the germline V gene. CDR3 in DNA: TGTGCCAGCAGTCGGACGAGGCTAGCGGGATCAGGGGAGCTGTTTTTT. Translation gives CASSRTRLAGSGELFF.

This clonotype was seen at least ten times. Its ends do not fully match the called genes, so a read error is possible. The chain combines TRBV5-1 with TRBJ2-1; a possible D gene is TRBD2 (6 bases). This CDR3 contains 15 residues. Germline assignment: CDR1 SGHRS and CDR2 YFSETQ. This CDR3 reads CASRLGGGGNNEQFF. CDR3 coding DNA: TGCGCCAGCAGATTGGGGGGTGGCGGAAACAATGAGCAGTTCTTC. Full variable domain (rest looked up from reference TRBV5-1 and TRBJ2-1): KAGVTQTPRYLIKTRGQQVTLSCSPISGHRSVSWYQQTPGQGLQFLFEYFSETQRNKGNFPGRFSGRQFSNSRSEMNVSTLELGDSALYLCASRLGGGGNNEQFFGPGTRLTVL.

This clonotype occurred many times. V and J are TRBV28 and TRBJ1-1; weak D call: TRBD1 (5 bases). The CDR3 extends over 14 amino acids. The germline V gene has CDR1 MDHEN and CDR2 SYDVKM. V shed 4 bases and J shed 4 bases, with 13 bases lying between them. The CDR3: CASSYGRGGTEAFF. DNA of the CDR3: TGTGCCAGCAGTTACGGTAGGGGAGGCACTGAAGCTTTCTTT. The complete variable domain, with remaining parts taken from reference TRBV28 and TRBJ1-1, reads DVKVTQSSRYLVKRTGEKVFLECVQDMDHENMFWYRQDPGLGLRLIYFSYDVKMKEKGDIPEGYSVSREKKERFSLILESASTNQTSMYLCASSYGRGGTEAFFGQGTRLTVV.

About this clonotype itself: A much larger clone is a single base away; this may be a read error. This chain connects TRBV7-8 to TRBJ2-2, with 12 bases identical to TRBD2. The ends lost 6 bases at V and 9 bases at J; junction bases unmatched: 8. The V gene's germline CDR1 is SGHVS and CDR2 FQNEAQ. The CDR3 is 15 residues long. The CDR3 is CASSSGLAGHRELFF. For the CDR3, the DNA is TGTGCCAGCAGTTCTGGACTAGCGGGGCACCGGGAGCTGTTTTTT.

At least ten counts were recorded for this clonotype. V is TRBV12-3 or TRBV12-4 and J is TRBJ1-1; D gene uncertain. Trimming pared 8 bases from V and 7 bases from J, leaving 8 bases between. The CDR3 spans 10 residues. The CDR3 sequence: CASGSREAFF. The CDR3 coding sequence is TGTGCCAGCGGGTCCCGTGAAGCTTTCTTT.

This clonotype was seen ten or more times. The chain employs TRBV4-2 and TRBJ2-7; TRBD1 agrees at 7 bases. Per the germline V gene, CDR1 is LGHNA and CDR2 is YNFKEQ. The CDR3 consists of 16 residues. J lost 0 bases, V lost 3 bases, and 8 bases had no gene match. The CDR3 bases are TGTGCCAGCAGCCATGCTTCGACAGGGCTCTCCTACGAGCAGTACTTC. This sequence encodes CASSHASTGLSYEQYF.

This clonotype was found many times. The chain recombines TRBV2 with TRBJ2-7; TRBD1 might be the D (5 bases). This CDR3 comprises 14 residues. V lost 0 bases to trimming and J lost 7 bases, with 13 bases between them. Per the germline V gene, CDR1 is SNHLY and CDR2 is FYNNEI. The DNA of the CDR3 is TGTGCCAGCAGTGAAGCGGGGCAGGGAAGGGAGCAGTACTTC. Translated, it gives CASSEAGQGREQYF.

This clonotype was seen repeatedly, ten times or more. The chain is built from TRBV28 and TRBJ2-1, with D tentatively TRBD1 (6 bases). The CDR3 has 16 residues. V lost 2 bases and J 1 base, leaving 12 bases between the germline ends. Looked up from germline, CDR1 is MDHEN and CDR2 is SYDVKM. The CDR3 here is CASSLHGTPSYNEQFF. The CDR3 DNA sequence: TGTGCCAGCAGTTTACACGGGACACCGTCCTACAATGAGCAGTTCTTC.

This clonotype was seen many times. This rearrangement joins TRBV20-1 to TRBJ2-7; the D gene is possibly TRBD1 (6 bases). Germline CDR1 DFQATT, CDR2 SNEGSKA (reference sequence). V lost 0 bases and J 2 bases, leaving 14 bases between the germline ends. The CDR3 has 15 amino acids. CDR3 region: CSARDLTGTTYEQYF. CDR3 sequence (DNA): TGCAGTGCTAGAGATCTGACCGGGACAACCTACGAGCAGTACTTC.